This T cell receptor beta chain was obtained from a study of cytomegalovirus exposure and HLA in healthy donors (dated by TCRdb to 2016 to 2017). About the full investigation: According to an earlier analysis of a few hundred of the donors, about 179 million T cells yielded over 90 million unique TCR beta sequences and about 300 Gb of sequence data. An early release covering around 630 HLA-typed donors comprised approximately 300 gigabases of sequencing data and roughly 85 million unique TCR sequences. Of the roughly 400 genotyped donors, 75% to 85% were placed in the genetic ancestry cluster associated with self-reported Caucasian donors. The study aimed to test whether signatures of past pathogen exposure could be identified by cataloging public T cell receptors. The study used immunosequencing to profile the T cell repertoires of approximately 630 subjects and linked those repertoires to cytomegalovirus serostatus. Along with the roughly 700-subject first cohort, a separate validation cohort of around 110 different subjects was used. To predict cytomegalovirus infection status, the study brought together high-throughput TCR immunosequencing, statistical association of individual TCRs with disease status, and machine learning. A later analysis re-analyzed previously published TCR beta repertoires from hundreds of donors and added high-resolution HLA genotyping to study TCR occurrence patterns. The later analysis used no new phenotypic data to find candidate immune exposures, relying instead on TCR beta sequences and their occurrence across donors. In an earlier analysis of more than 550 of the donors, high-throughput TCR beta sequencing was used to judge whether each TCR beta V gene segment behaved as functional or pseudogenic. Alongside the repertoire data, information on donor age, sex, ethnicity and CMV serostatus was compiled. In a later genetic analysis, genome-wide SNP genotypes for about 55% of the roughly 700 donors were used, and that subset was treated as a discovery cohort. All discovery cohort repertoires had been generated on a single sequencing platform. HLA typing included class I and class II loci at four-digit resolution. The number of donors typed differed by locus, with 629-630 for A, B, C, DRB1 and DQB1, around 520 for DQA1, nearly 610 for DPA1, and roughly 450 for DPB1. Roughly 5 DR-DQ haplotypes were handled as single units for association and clustering because linkage in the cohort was strong. Among around 400 genotyped donors of the cohort, an average of roughly 230,000 unique TCR beta nucleotide sequences was sequenced per donor, of which 15% to 20% were non-productive.

On this clone itself: Its target antigen remains unknown. No clone much larger than this one lies a single base away; base qualities are absent.

Broad study findings and their caveats: The classifier was reported to diagnose cytomegalovirus status with high specificity and sensitivity in both the original cohort and the validation cohort. Most TCR sequences were seen in very few donors, while some public TCRs were found in many individuals. Compared with equally common non-associated chains, HLA-associated TCR beta chains in a later analysis were more clonally expanded and had lower generation probabilities. Immune exposure information for the cohort was limited to CMV serostatus. Correlated functional status among segregating V segments might be attributable to linkage disequilibrium, but an unknown experimental factor could not be ruled out. Specific HLA alleles were associated with over 15,000 TCR beta sequences at a false discovery rate of 0.05 in a later analysis. According to a later analysis, parvovirus B19, influenza, CMV and Epstein-Barr virus appeared linked to several top co-occurrence clusters. The 87-base-pair reads could not distinguish some IMGT-functional V segments, including TRBV6-2 and TRBV6-3, so those segments were excluded. The presence/absence analyses assumed that sequencing depth was roughly uniform across donors, and that assumption may not be true. An association between a missense DCLRE1C variant and V-gene and J-gene trimming of TCR beta chains was found in a later genetic analysis and replicated in an independent cohort. According to a later genetic analysis, donors in an Asian-associated ancestry cluster had fewer N-insertions in productive TCRs than the approximately 650-donor mean. A later analysis found that TCR association rates varied across HLA loci, with DRB1 alleles showing the most associated TCRs and HLA-C alleles the fewest. The authors suggested that the approach could potentially be extended to other disease states and immunological phenotypes. A total of fewer than 200 TCR beta chains were listed by the study as associated with cytomegalovirus. The cohort was sequenced for TCR beta chains only, and without alpha or paired-chain data the features that could be detected were limited. Most CMV-associated TCR beta chains appeared to be HLA-restricted in a later analysis, and the HLA associations seemed to be driven largely by CMV exposure. Three of the identified cytomegalovirus-associated TCR beta chains were confirmed in vitro to be specific for cytomegalovirus antigens. The sequencing pipeline was judged likely to have produced a cluster of highly shared sequence variants as a technical artifact. A further reported finding was that TCR beta sequences accurately predicted the HLA-A and HLA-B alleles for most subjects in the first cohort. The earlier analysis of approximately 540 of the donors excluded about 16 rarely observed V segments, including chromosome 9 orphons, because counts were too low. In an earlier analysis of around 600 of the donors, most TCR beta V segments appeared in productive rearrangements about 87% or about 30% of the time, broadly matching IMGT annotations. HLA typing was unavailable for some donors at each locus, so association tests used only the typed subset. When HLA alleles, especially DR and DQ, strongly co-occurred, attributing TCR associations to individual alleles was difficult.

To prepare the library, the immunoSEQ multiplex PCR assay was applied. The multiplex PCR relied on a mix of 60 forward primers for TCR Vbeta segments and 13 reverse primers for TCR Jbeta segments. The CDR3 region of rearranged TCR beta genes was amplified from genomic DNA with a multiplex PCR assay. The amplified TCR beta libraries were sequenced on the Illumina HiSeq System as 87-base-pair reads. Processing in the source paper ran as follows. Across the 666 repertoires, a later analysis counted 78 million or so unique TCR beta chains, roughly 11 million of which were shared by at least two donors. To remove PCR and sequencing errors, raw reads were error-corrected and collapsed into unique sequences using a nearest-neighbor algorithm that merged closely related sequences. Alignment of CDR3 sequences to IMGT reference sequences was used to assign V, D and J gene segments. Each retained sequence needed at least a six-nucleotide match to both a V gene segment and a J gene segment. A rearrangement counted as productive if the CDR3 had no stop codons and remained in frame with V and J, and every other rearrangement counted as non-productive. Following IMGT convention, CDR3 was defined as the stretch from the second conserved V-encoded cysteine up to the conserved J-encoded phenylalanine. Sequences without an unambiguous match to a single V gene segment were excluded from the earlier analysis of 450 to 650 of the donors. In an earlier analysis of about 590 of the donors, a V segment was called functional when productive rearrangements were above 56.7%, and segregating when the standard deviation between donors exceeded 5%. A statistical classification framework was built for diagnosing cytomegalovirus status from the catalog of TCR beta chain sequences. In a later analysis, TCR nucleotide sequences were compared against IMGT/GENE-DB human TR gene sequences so that V and J genes could be assigned. Using the TCRdist pipeline, a later analysis assigned CDR3 sequences along with most-parsimonious VDJ recombination scenarios. In a later analysis, each TCR beta chain was defined by its CDR3 amino acid sequence together with its V-gene family, and reads without a unique V-gene family were excluded. To address suspected cross-contamination and a sequencing artifact, a later analysis removed approximately 600 highly shared, low-generation-probability nucleotide sequences. In a later analysis, a clonal expansion index was calculated for each public chain from normalized within-repertoire ranks of inferred template counts. A later analysis computed generation probabilities with a VDJ recombination model fitted to out-of-frame rearrangements, and checked the results against IGoR. Hypergeometric tests were used in a later analysis to score TCR-TCR, TCR-HLA and TCR-CMV co-occurrence, with a repertoire-size bias correction applied to the TCR pairs. To estimate false discovery rates, a later analysis permuted the HLA or CMV assignments 20 times. In a later analysis, co-occurring TCRs were grouped with DBSCAN, and TCRdist sequence similarity was added when clustering was performed within HLA-allele-positive subsets. For co-occurrence clustering, repertoires with fewer than 30,000 or more than 120,000 public chains were excluded, along with a handful of repertoires with anomalous nucleotide sharing. TCRdb holds this immuneACCESS table with in-frame rearrangements only. Some clones are missing; in checked studies, unresolved V genes explain under half, and the rest has no known cause. From that table come the V and J calls and clone size; the DNA was used to work out D and trimming. For this sample there are roughly 99,000 clones; more than 75% appear just once. Approximately 3.9% of the sample is taken by the ten largest.

The cohort was made up of 500 to 850 healthy bone marrow donors. All cohort members were sampled while nominally healthy, although unrecorded immune exposures were likely present. The donor tested CMV seronegative, placing the donor among the 350 or so seronegative members of the cohort. A peripheral blood sample was provided by each donor, and peripheral blood mononuclear cells were used for TCR beta sequencing. Genomic DNA was extracted from the blood cell samples with the Qiagen DNeasy Blood Extraction Kit. Inclusive of the bounding cysteine and phenylalanine, the CDR3 is 13 residues long. Here the CDR3 DNA is all that survives: 39 bases in frame from base 1. Cut back by 5 bases and 0 bases, the V and J ends lie 10 bases apart. From a lookup of the germline V gene (reference sequence), CDR1 and CDR2 are GTSNPN and SVGIG.

This TCR came from a woman in her thirties or forties in good health and CMV-seronegative. Sequencing was done on a sample of PBMCs. The chain uses TRBV30 and TRBJ1-2; the D gene is unclear. The bases are TGTGCCTGGGCGGAAGGAGCTAACTATGGCTACACCTTC. This translates into CAWAEGANYGYTF.